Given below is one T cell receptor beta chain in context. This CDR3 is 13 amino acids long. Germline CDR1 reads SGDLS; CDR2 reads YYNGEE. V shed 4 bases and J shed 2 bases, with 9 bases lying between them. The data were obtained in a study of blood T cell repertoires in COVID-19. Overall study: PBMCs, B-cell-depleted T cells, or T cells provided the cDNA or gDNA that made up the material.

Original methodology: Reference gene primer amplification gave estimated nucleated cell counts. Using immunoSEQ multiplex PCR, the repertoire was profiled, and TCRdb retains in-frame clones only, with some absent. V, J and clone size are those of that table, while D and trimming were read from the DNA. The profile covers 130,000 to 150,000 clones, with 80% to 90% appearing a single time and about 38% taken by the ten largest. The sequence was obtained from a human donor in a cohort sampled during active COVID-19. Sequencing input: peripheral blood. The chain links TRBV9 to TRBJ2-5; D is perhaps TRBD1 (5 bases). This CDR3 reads CASSSDIQETQYF. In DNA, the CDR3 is TGTGCCAGCAGCTCGGACATACAAGAGACCCAGTACTTC. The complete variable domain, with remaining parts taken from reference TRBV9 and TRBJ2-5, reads DSGVTQTPKHLITATGQRVTLRCSPRSGDLSVYWYQQSLDQGLQFLIQYYNGEERAKGNILERFSAQQFPDLHSELNLSSLELGDSALYFCASSSDIQETQYFGPGTRLLVL.